The clone carrying this T cell receptor beta chain has at least ten counts. The time point denotes: newly diagnosed GD, antithyroid drugs for less than 3 months. PBMC-extracted RNA yielded the TCR library. This sample was included in a study of regulatory T cells in long-lasting Graves disease. Arm-PCR of CDR3 regions with iRepertoire HTBI primers generated TCR beta libraries. Original methodology: Samples revealed under 65 TRBV and over 12 TRBJ segments. Via MiXCR, TCRdb re-called the multiplex PCR reads, giving one row per CDR3 protein. These V and J calls derive from TCRdb rather than the authors' analysis. Of almost 450,000 distinct CDR3 sequences detected, about a sixth appear once; the ten largest clones hold roughly 10%. Germline V CDR1 and CDR2: SGHRS, YFSETQ. Trimming cost V 0 bases and J 7 bases, with 13 bases left between them. The CDR3 is 14 residues long. These data also formed part of another study, on T cells in Graves' hyperthyroidism and ophthalmopathy. That paper notes: Stability of Graves' hyperthyroidism was defined as absent ophthalmopathy progression within 18 months. Researchers barred patients who had uncontrolled infection, other autoimmune disease, pregnancy or lactation. First-round RT-PCR targeting the TCR CDR3 was performed with the HTBI primer set.

The source is a woman aged 25 to 39 with Graves disease. The input for sequencing was peripheral blood mononuclear cells (PBMCs), taken at new diagnosis, from a patient treated with antithyroid drugs. This rearrangement joins TRBV5-1 to TRBJ1-1, with D unresolved. The CDR3 coding sequence is TGCGCCAGCAGCTTGGTGGGCCCGACTAATGAAGCTTTCTTT. It codes for CASSLVGPTNEAFF.